The rows below give T cell receptor beta chains drawn from one sample of a study of T-cell reconstitution after alpha-beta-depleted transplantation in children. TCRdb ran MiXCR on the PCR reads and lists one entry per CDR3 protein. The table includes 700,000 or so distinct CDR3 sequences, 13% detected once. This specimen consisted of PBMCs, obtained before TCRalphabeta/CD19-depleted stem cell transplant. The origin of the receptors is a girl aged 2-10 years with congenital amegakaryocytic thrombocytopenia, due to receive a stem cell transplant. The CDR3 runs from the conserved cysteine through the conserved F or W. A D gene is named only where the DNA matches it firmly. Clone size is stated in some rows and not others, as once, few, many or a class when expanded.

DNA	CDR3	V	J	D	size
TGTGCCACCGGACTAGCGGGAGGTGCTGAGCAGTTCTTC	CATGLAGGAEQFF	TRBV6-2/TRBV6-3	TRBJ2-1	TRBD2	many
TGCGCCAGCAGCCCCACGGACTACTCCCTTTCCTACAATGAGCAGTTCTTC	CASSPTDYSLSYNEQFF	TRBV5-1	TRBJ2-1	-	-
TGTGCCAGCAGCCTATCGGGACAGGGTGGAGAGACCCAGTACTTC	CASSLSGQGGETQYF	TRBV7-9	TRBJ2-5	TRBD1	few
TGCGCCAGCAGCCTCCGGGACAGCCTTTGGCCCGGGGAGCTGTTTTTT	CASSLRDSLWPGELFF	TRBV5-1	TRBJ2-2	TRBD1	-
TGTGCCGCCGTTGGGTCGCGGGTATACAATGAGCAGTTCTTC	CAAVGSRVYNEQFF	TRBV30	TRBJ2-1	-	-
TGCAGTGCTAAGGAACTACCGGTGAGCTCCTACAATGAGCAGTTCTTC	CSAKELPVSSYNEQFF	TRBV20-1	TRBJ2-1	-	few
TGTGCCAGCAGTTTATCTGTTTCGATGACTGAGAACACCGGGGAGCTGTTTTTT	CASSLSVSMTENTGELFF	TRBV27	TRBJ2-2	-	many
TGCGCCAGCAGCTTAGACAGCCTCAATCAGCCCCAGCATTTT	CASSLDSLNQPQHF	TRBV5-1	TRBJ1-5	-	many
TGTGCCAGCATGCTAGCGGACTCCTACAATGAGCAGTTCTTC	CASMLADSYNEQFF	TRBV27	TRBJ2-1	TRBD2	-
TGTGCCAGTAGTATCCACGCTAGCGGGAGATACCAAGAGACCCAGTACTTC	CASSIHASGRYQETQYF	TRBV19	TRBJ2-5	TRBD2	-
TGTGCCAGCAGTAGAGTGGGAGGGCCCTCCTACAATGAGCAGTTCTTC	CASSRVGGPSYNEQFF	TRBV28	TRBJ2-1	TRBD2	-
TGTGCCAGCAGCCGAAACCATCCAAGCGGGATGCAGTTCTTC	CASSRNHPSGMQFF	TRBV3-1	TRBJ2-1	TRBD2	-
TGTGCCAGCAGTTGGGGAACAGGGTTTAGGGGCTACACCTTC	CASSWGTGFRGYTF	TRBV12-3/TRBV12-4	TRBJ1-2	-	few
TGCAGTGCTAAAGGGAACACTGAAGCTTTCTTT	CSAKGNTEAFF	TRBV20-1	TRBJ1-1	-	many
TGTGCCAGCAGTGTGGATAGCGGAGTGAATGAGCAGTTCTTC	CASSVDSGVNEQFF	TRBV6-4	TRBJ2-1	-	many
TGCGCCAGCAGCCGGCAGACTAGCGGATCCTACAATGAGCAGTTCTTC	CASSRQTSGSYNEQFF	TRBV4-1	TRBJ2-1	TRBD2	few
TGTGCCAGCACGTTTTCGGACTACAATGAGCAGTTCTTC	CASTFSDYNEQFF	TRBV12-3/TRBV12-4	TRBJ2-1	-	many
TGTGCCAGCAGTACGGGATTCCTCAATGAGCAGTTCTTC	CASSTGFLNEQFF	TRBV12-3/TRBV12-4	TRBJ2-1	-	-
TGTGCCAGCAGTCCAGACAGGGGTATTACAGATACGCAGTATTTT	CASSPDRGITDTQYF	TRBV12-3/TRBV12-4	TRBJ2-3	TRBD1	-
TGTGCCATCAGTGGTCAGCCTGCCCATGACTACAATGAGCAGTTCTTC	CAISGQPAHDYNEQFF	TRBV10-3	TRBJ2-1	-	few
TGCGCCAGCAGCTTGGGACATTCCTACCAAGAGACCCAGTACTTC	CASSLGHSYQETQYF	TRBV5-1	TRBJ2-5	-	many
TGCGCCAGCAGGAAGGATATTGGGTCCTACGAGCAGTACTTC	CASRKDIGSYEQYF	TRBV5-1	TRBJ2-7	-	many
TGCAGCGTCGCGCCGGGACTAGCGGGAGGGCAGGATACGCAGTATTTT	CSVAPGLAGGQDTQYF	TRBV29-1	TRBJ2-3	TRBD2	few
TGCGCCAGCAGCTTGGATCAGTCAGATACGCAGTATTTT	CASSLDQSDTQYF	TRBV5-1	TRBJ2-3	-	many
TGTGCCAGCAGTTTTGGTGTGACAGGGGTGAGGGTCCAGTACTTC	CASSFGVTGVRVQYF	TRBV27	TRBJ2-5	TRBD1	-
TGTGCCAGCAGTACGGGGGGGAGCCCTTCCTACGAGCAGTACTTC	CASSTGGSPSYEQYF	TRBV28	TRBJ2-7	TRBD2	few
TGTGCCTGGAGTACCAGCGGGGGGCAGTTCTTC	CAWSTSGGQFF	TRBV30	TRBJ2-1	TRBD2	few
TGTGCCAGCAGTTACTCGAGACAGGGGTTGAGTCAGCCCCAGCATTTT	CASSYSRQGLSQPQHF	TRBV2	TRBJ1-5	TRBD1	-